This T cell receptor beta chain was found in a study of T cell repertoires in cytomegalovirus infection. About the research overall: Indications of both CMV infection and matching HLA type were provided by public TCR beta signatures.

With 0 bases removed from V and 3 bases from J, the gap between germline ends came to 12 bases. Germline CDR1 and CDR2: MNHEY and SMNVEV (reference sequence). CDR3 length: 15 amino acids. TCRdb re-called the reads with MiXCR, one entry per CDR3 protein. The data hold 500,000 to 600,000 distinct CDR3 sequences, with about 15% observed a single time. This TCR was sampled from a human donor in good health (CMV status not recorded). Some clones in this sample may be carry-over from other donors' samples. The sample comprised CD8+ T cells from PBMCs. The rearrangement links TRBV27 to TRBJ2-7, with a possible D match to TRBD2 (6 bases). The CDR3 DNA sequence: TGTGCCAGCAGTTTATCTTCTAGCGCGGGCTACGAGCAGTACTTC. It specifies CASSLSSSAGYEQYF.